The 10 T cell receptor beta chains reported below all come from one sample, sequenced in a study of regulatory T cells in long-lasting Graves disease. Sequencing libraries for TCR beta were prepared with iRepertoire HTBI primers and Arm-PCR of CDR3 regions. TCRdb re-derived calls from the multiplex PCR reads in MiXCR, one entry per CDR3 protein. The sample records about 660,000 distinct CDR3 sequences, about 30% being singletons. Time point here: persistent/refractory GD, antithyroid drugs over 5 years with positive TRAb. From RNA extracted from PBMCs, the TCR library was made. The source material was peripheral blood mononuclear cells (PBMCs), sampled when the disease was refractory, from a patient treated with antithyroid drugs. The receptors originated from a female donor with Graves disease.

Only a few counts were recorded for this clonotype. This sequence joins TRBV12-3 or TRBV12-4 and TRBJ2-7, with 9 bases matching TRBD2. Unmatched junction bases numbered 11, after V lost 2 bases and J lost 3 bases. There are 17 residues in the CDR3. CDR3 sequence (DNA): TGTGCCAGCAGTTTATTTTTTCGGGCTAGCGGGAACTACGAGCAGTACTTC. It specifies CASSLFFRASGNYEQYF.

The gene calls are TRBV2 and TRBJ2-2; no reliable D call. This CDR3 has 11 residues. Between the trimmed V and J ends, which lost 3 bases and 9 bases, there was a span of 5 bases. Germline V gene lookup returns CDR1 SNHLY and CDR2 FYNNEI. CDR3 residues: CASSDWRELFF. As DNA, the CDR3 is TGTGCCAGCAGTGATTGGAGGGAGCTGTTTTTT.

This clonotype has a handful of counts. The V call is TRBV12-3 or TRBV12-4, the J call TRBJ2-3; 13 bases map to TRBD2. V was pared by 5 bases and J by 8 bases, with 16 bases of the junction left unmatched. The CDR3 sequence is 18 residues long. The CDR3 reads CASSPVLGTSGNDGTQYF. Here the CDR3 DNA reads TGTGCCAGCAGTCCGGTTTTGGGGACTAGCGGGAATGACGGTACGCAGTATTTT.

The table lists this clonotype with a few counts. The V and J genes are TRBV6-1 and TRBJ1-5, with D possibly TRBD1 on 5 matching bases. V lost 7 bases and J 0 bases, leaving 13 bases between the germline ends. The CDR3 has 15 residues. Germline assignment: CDR1 MNHNS and CDR2 SASEGT. In DNA form, the CDR3 reads TGTGCCAGCAAGCCCCACAGGAATAGCAATCAGCCCCAGCATTTT. The encoded protein is CASKPHRNSNQPQHF.

The chain uses TRBV25-1 and TRBJ2-5; 7 positions agree with TRBD2. This CDR3 region has 14 residues. In germline, CDR1 is MGHDK, CDR2 SYGVNS. V lost 1 base to trimming and J lost 6 bases; unmatched junction nucleotides: 5. In DNA form, the CDR3 reads TGTGCCAGCAGTGAATGGGGGGGGTTGAAGACCCAGTACTTC. It specifies CASSEWGGLKTQYF. The full variable domain, rest sourced from reference TRBV25-1 and TRBJ2-5, is EADIYQTPRYLVIGTGKKITLECSQTMGHDKMYWYQQDPGMELHLIHYSYGVNSTEKGDLSSESTVSRIRTEHFPLTLESARPSHTSQYLCASSEWGGLKTQYFGPGTRLLVL.

CDR3 amino acids: CASSVSGRGPAEAFF. Here the CDR3 DNA reads TGTGCCAGCAGTGTATCTGGCAGGGGGCCGGCTGAAGCTTTCTTT. The chain has TRBV6-1 and TRBJ1-1; 8 bases map to TRBD1. Germline V CDR1 and CDR2: MNHNS, SASEGT. V lost 4 bases, J lost 6 bases, and 10 bases stayed unmatched. The CDR3 loop spans 15 amino acids.

This clonotype was seen ten or more times. The rearrangement uses TRBV7-9 and TRBJ1-5, with 7 nucleotides matching TRBD1. CDR3 length equals 15 residues. Germline values: CDR1 SEHNR, CDR2 FQNEAQ (reference sequence). With 5 bases clipped from V and 0 bases from J, the junction kept 4 bases outside the gene matches. The CDR3 coding sequence is TGTGCCAGCAGCGCGGGACAGTATAGCAATCAGCCCCAGCATTTT. Translating gives CASSAGQYSNQPQHF. The complete variable domain, with remaining parts taken from reference TRBV7-9 and TRBJ1-5, reads DTGVSQNPRHKITKRGQNVTFRCDPISEHNRLYWYRQTLGQGPEFLTYFQNEAQLEKSRLLSDRFSAERPKGSFSTLEIQRTEQGDSAMYLCASSAGQYSNQPQHFGDGTRLSIL.

The genes are TRBV27 and TRBJ1-2; the match to TRBD1 covers 7 bases. Trimming cost V 6 bases and J 5 bases; bases outside gene matches: 21. Germline CDR1 MNHEY, CDR2 SMNVEV (reference sequence). The CDR3 spans 18 residues. The CDR3 is CASSTRTLTGTEGYGYTF. The CDR3 nucleotides are TGTGCCAGCAGCACTCGCACCCTTACCGGGACAGAGGGTTATGGCTACACCTTC.

There are many counts of this clonotype. The CDR3, as DNA: TGTGCCAGCAGCTCGGGACTAGCGGAAGAGACCCAGTACTTC. It is translated as CASSSGLAEETQYF. This sequence joins TRBV5-4 and TRBJ2-5; TRBD2 agrees at 11 bases. Germline CDR1 SGHNT, CDR2 YYREEE (reference sequence). The CDR3 totals 14 residues. The trim removed 3 bases at V and 3 bases at J, leaving 1 base unmatched.

This clonotype was picked up many times. The chain employs TRBV12-3 or TRBV12-4 and TRBJ1-5; a weak D match, TRBD1 (5 bases). CDR3 size: 12 residues. V was shortened by 3 bases and J by 15 bases, with 15 bases between the two germline ends. The CDR3 is CASSFGRVGGHF. The CDR3 DNA is TGTGCCAGCAGTTTTGGCAGGGTTGGAGGGCATTTT.